Below are 11 T cell receptor beta chains sequenced from a single sample in a study of cytomegalovirus exposure and HLA in healthy donors. The PCR made use of 60 Vbeta and 13 Jbeta primers. Sequencing used immunoSEQ multiplex PCR; TCRdb keeps in-frame clones, though not all of them. Altogether more than 95,000 clones are present, 64% being singletons, with the ten largest covering roughly 3.2%. The sample taken for sequencing was PBMCs. These receptors came from a man in his sixties in good health and CMV-seronegative.

There are a few counts of this clone. This rearrangement joins TRBV9 to TRBJ1-1; tentative D call: TRBD1 (6 bases). This CDR3 is 15 amino acids long. Trimming took off 0 bases at V and 4 bases at J, with 13 bases between the two ends. Germline lookup yields CDR1 SGDLS and CDR2 YYNGEE. CDR3 bases: TGTGCCAGCAGCGTAGATCAGGGGCGGGTCACTGAAGCTTTCTTT. Translated, it gives CASSVDQGRVTEAFF.

The chain joins TRBV5-1 to TRBJ2-7; tentatively, D is TRBD1 (5 bases). The CDR3 covers 15 residues. Germline CDR1 is SGHRS and CDR2 is YFSETQ. Trimming cost V 3 bases and J 2 bases, with 15 bases left between them. In DNA, the CDR3 is TGCGCCAGCAGCTGGGGATGGACGGACACCTACGAGCAGTACTTC. As protein: CASSWGWTDTYEQYF.

A few counts support this clone. The chain employs TRBV7-3 and TRBJ2-3; TRBD2 matches 14 bases. V lost 5 bases, J lost 5 bases, and 3 bases stayed unmatched. Germline CDR1 is SGHTA and CDR2 is FQGTGA. The CDR3 has 15 residues. DNA for the CDR3: TGTGCCAGCAGCCCCGGGACTAGCGGGGGAGATACGCAGTATTTT. This gives the protein CASSPGTSGGDTQYF.

This chain uses TRBV9 with TRBJ2-7; TRBD1 matches 8 bases. This CDR3 is 14 amino acids long. Germline-derived CDR1 and CDR2 are SGDLS and YYNGEE. Unmatched junction bases numbered 9, after V lost 3 bases and J lost 7 bases. CDR3 sequence (DNA): TGTGCCAGCAGCGCGACGGGACAGGCGCGGGAGCAGTACTTC. Its protein product is CASSATGQAREQYF.

The chain is built from TRBV14 and TRBJ2-1; tentative D call: TRBD2 (6 bases). The CDR3 length is 16 residues. The V and J ends lost 2 bases and 3 bases respectively, with 14 bases between them. The germline CDR1 and CDR2 sequences are SGHDN and FVKESK. The CDR3 DNA reads as TGTGCCAGCAGCCAACTTAATAGCGGCCGCTACAATGAGCAGTTCTTC. Protein: CASSQLNSGRYNEQFF.

This clone was detected a few times. Here the CDR3 DNA reads TGTGCCAGCAGATCAATTGACAGGGGAAGGACTGAAGCTTTCTTT. This translates into CASRSIDRGRTEAFF. The chain has TRBV21-1 and TRBJ1-1; TRBD1, the table's D call, lacks a check against the DNA. TRBV21-1 constitutes a pseudogene. The CDR3 is 15 amino acids.

This clone came up once. V is TRBV13 and J is TRBJ2-1; the D gene is possibly TRBD1 (5 bases). Germline values: CDR1 PRHDT, CDR2 FYEKMQ (reference sequence). V was cut by 5 bases and J by 6 bases, with 23 bases left in between. CDR3 length: 17 amino acids. CDR3 nucleotide sequence: TGTGCCAGCAGCCATGACGCCAGGGAAAGTGTCGGCAATGAGCAGTTCTTC. Encoded protein: CASSHDARESVGNEQFF.

The chain has TRBV12-2 and TRBJ2-5; TRBD2, the table's D call, was not compared with the DNA. The J call is doubtful: the DNA matches TRBJ2-7 better. TRBV12-2 is listed as a pseudogene. CDR3 length: 18 amino acids. The CDR3 DNA reads as TGTGCAAGTCGCTTAACGGGACTAGCGGGAGGGCCGTCCTACGAGCAGTACTTC. Its translation: CASRLTGLAGGPSYEQYF.

The V call is TRBV6-6, the J call TRBJ2-1, with 12 nucleotides matching TRBD2. V trimming: 6 bases; J trimming: 8 bases; junction bases outside the gene matches: 11. Germline CDR1 MNHNY, CDR2 SVGAGI (reference sequence). The CDR3 loop spans 16 amino acids. CDR3 DNA sequence: TGTGCCAGCAGCGATTCTAGCGGGAGGGCCGAGTATGAGCAGTTCTTC. Protein: CASSDSSGRAEYEQFF.

The CDR3 region is CAISRDRESNTEAFF. The CDR3 nucleotides read TGTGCCATCAGCCGGGACAGGGAATCGAACACTGAAGCTTTCTTT. V gene TRBV10-3 combines with J gene TRBJ1-1, with 9 bases fitting TRBD1. The CDR3 contains 15 residues. The germline V gene has CDR1 ENHRY and CDR2 SYGVKD. V lost 6 bases to trimming and J lost 1 base; unmatched junction nucleotides: 6.

The gene calls are TRBV9 and TRBJ2-2; 10 bases align to TRBD2. CDR1 is SGDLS and CDR2 is YYNGEE in the germline V gene. The V gene end was trimmed by 3 bases and the J gene end by 1 base; junction bases not matched to a gene: 6. This CDR3 has 17 residues. The CDR3 here is CASSDRRTSGNTGELFF. CDR3 DNA: TGTGCCAGCAGCGACCGAAGGACTAGCGGGAACACCGGGGAGCTGTTTTTT. Supplemented by reference TRBV9 and TRBJ2-2, the full variable domain reads DSGVTQTPKHLITATGQRVTLRCSPRSGDLSVYWYQQSLDQGLQFLIQYYNGEERAKGNILERFSAQQFPDLHSELNLSSLELGDSALYFCASSDRRTSGNTGELFFGEGSRLTVL.